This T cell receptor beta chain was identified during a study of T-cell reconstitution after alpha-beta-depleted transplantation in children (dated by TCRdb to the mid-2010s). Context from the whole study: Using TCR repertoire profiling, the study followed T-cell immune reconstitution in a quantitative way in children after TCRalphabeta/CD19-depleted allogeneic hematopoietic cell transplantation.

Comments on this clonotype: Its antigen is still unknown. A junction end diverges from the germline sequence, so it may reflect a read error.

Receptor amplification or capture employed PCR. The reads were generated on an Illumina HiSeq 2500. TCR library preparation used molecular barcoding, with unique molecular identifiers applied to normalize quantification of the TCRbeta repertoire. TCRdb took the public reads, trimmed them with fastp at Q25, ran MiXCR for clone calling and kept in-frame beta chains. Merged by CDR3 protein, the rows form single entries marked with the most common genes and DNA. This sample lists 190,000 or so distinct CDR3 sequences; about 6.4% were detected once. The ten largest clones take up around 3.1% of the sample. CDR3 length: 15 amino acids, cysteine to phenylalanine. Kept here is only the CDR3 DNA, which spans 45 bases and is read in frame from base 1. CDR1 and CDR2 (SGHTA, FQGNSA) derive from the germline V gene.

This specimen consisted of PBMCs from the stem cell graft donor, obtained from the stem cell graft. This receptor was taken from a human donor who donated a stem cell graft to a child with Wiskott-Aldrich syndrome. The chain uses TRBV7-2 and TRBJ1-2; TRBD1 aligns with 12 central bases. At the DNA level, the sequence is TGTGCCAGCAGCCAGGGGACAGGGGGCGCGTATGGTTACACCTTC. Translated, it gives CASSQGTGGAYGYTF. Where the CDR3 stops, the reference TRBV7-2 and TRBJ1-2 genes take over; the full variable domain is GAGVSQSPSNKVTEKGKDVELRCDPISGHTALYWYRQSLGQGLEFLIYFQGNSAPDKSGLPSDRFSAERTGGSVSTLTIQRTQQEDSAVYLCASSQGTGGAYGYTFGSGTRLTVV.